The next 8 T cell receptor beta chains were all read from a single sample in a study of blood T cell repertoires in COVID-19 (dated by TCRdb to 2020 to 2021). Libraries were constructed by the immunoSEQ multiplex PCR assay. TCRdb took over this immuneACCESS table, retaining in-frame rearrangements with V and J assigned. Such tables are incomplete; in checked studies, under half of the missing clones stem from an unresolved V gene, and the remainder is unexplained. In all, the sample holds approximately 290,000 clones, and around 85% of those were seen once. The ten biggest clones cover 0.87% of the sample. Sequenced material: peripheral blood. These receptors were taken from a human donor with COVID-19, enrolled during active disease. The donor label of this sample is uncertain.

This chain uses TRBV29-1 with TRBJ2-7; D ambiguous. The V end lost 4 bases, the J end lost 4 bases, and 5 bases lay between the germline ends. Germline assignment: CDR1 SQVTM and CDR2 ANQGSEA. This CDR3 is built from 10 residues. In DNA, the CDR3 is TGCAGCGTTGTGGAGTACGAGCAGTACTTC. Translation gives CSVVEYEQYF.

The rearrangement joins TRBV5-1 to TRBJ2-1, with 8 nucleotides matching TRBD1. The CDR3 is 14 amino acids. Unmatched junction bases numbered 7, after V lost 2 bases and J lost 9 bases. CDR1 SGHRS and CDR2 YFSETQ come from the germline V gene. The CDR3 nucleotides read TGCGCCAGCAGCTTCGGGGCAGGGGGCTTTGAGCAGTTCTTC. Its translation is CASSFGAGGFEQFF.

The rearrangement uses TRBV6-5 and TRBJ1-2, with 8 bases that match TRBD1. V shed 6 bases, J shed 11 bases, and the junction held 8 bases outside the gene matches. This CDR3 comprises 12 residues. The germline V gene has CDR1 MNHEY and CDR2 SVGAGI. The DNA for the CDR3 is TGTGCCAGCAGGAAACAGGGGGTAGGATACACCTTC. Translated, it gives CASRKQGVGYTF.

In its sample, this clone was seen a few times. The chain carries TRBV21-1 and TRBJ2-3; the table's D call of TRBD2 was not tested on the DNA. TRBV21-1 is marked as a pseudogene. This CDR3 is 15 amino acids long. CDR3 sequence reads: CASSKPTRPKYTQYF. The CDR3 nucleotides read TGTGCCAGCAGCAAACCGACTAGGCCCAAATATACGCAGTATTTT.

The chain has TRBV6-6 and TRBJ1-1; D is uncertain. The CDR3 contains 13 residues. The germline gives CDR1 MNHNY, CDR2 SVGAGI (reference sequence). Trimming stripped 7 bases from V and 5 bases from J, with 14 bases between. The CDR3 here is CASTQVEGTEAFF. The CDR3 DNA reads TGTGCCAGCACCCAGGTCGAGGGAACTGAAGCTTTCTTT.

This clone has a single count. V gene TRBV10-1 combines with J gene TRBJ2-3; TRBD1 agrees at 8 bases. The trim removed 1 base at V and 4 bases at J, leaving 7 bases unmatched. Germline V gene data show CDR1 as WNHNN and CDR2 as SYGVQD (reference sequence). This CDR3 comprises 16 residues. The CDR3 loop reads CASSEFGQGGADTQYF. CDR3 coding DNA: TGCGCCAGCAGTGAGTTTGGACAGGGAGGCGCAGATACGCAGTATTTT.

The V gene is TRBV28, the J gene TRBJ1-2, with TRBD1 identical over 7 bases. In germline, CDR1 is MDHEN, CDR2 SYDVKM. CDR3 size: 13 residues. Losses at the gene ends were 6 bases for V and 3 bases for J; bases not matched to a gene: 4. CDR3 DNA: TGTGCCAGCAGGCCGGGACAGCACTATGGCTACACCTTC. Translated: CASRPGQHYGYTF.

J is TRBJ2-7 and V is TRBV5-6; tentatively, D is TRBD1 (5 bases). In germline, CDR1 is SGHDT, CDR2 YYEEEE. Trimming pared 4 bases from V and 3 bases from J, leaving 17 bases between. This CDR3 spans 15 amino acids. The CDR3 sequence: CASSPVGAGYYEQYF. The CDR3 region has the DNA TGTGCCAGCAGCCCTGTAGGGGCAGGATACTACGAGCAGTACTTC. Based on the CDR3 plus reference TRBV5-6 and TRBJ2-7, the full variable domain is DAGVTQSPTHLIKTRGQQVTLRCSPKSGHDTVSWYQQALGQGPQFIFQYYEEEERQRGNFPDRFSGHQFPNYSSELNVNALLLGDSALYLCASSPVGAGYYEQYFGPGTRLTVT.